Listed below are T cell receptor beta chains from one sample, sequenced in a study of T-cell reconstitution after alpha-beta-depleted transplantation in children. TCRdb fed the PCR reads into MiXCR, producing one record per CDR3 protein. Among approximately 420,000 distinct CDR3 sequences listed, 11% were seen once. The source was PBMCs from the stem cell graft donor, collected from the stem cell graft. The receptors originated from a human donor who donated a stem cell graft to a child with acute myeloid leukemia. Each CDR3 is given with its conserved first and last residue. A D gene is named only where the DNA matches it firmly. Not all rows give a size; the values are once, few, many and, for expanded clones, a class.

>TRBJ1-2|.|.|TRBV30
CAWSEGHNYGYTF
TGTGCCTGGAGTGAAGGGCACAACTATGGCTACACCTTC
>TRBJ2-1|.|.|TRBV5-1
CASSSLGGEQFF
TGCGCCAGCAGCTCTCTGGGCGGTGAGCAGTTCTTC
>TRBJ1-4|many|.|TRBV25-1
CASSGTRGAGDEKLFF
TGTGCCAGCAGTGGGACACGGGGGGCCGGAGATGAAAAACTGTTTTTT
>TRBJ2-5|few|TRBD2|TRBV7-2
CASSPLVPSGRETQYF
TGTGCCAGCAGCCCACTCGTACCTAGCGGGAGAGAGACCCAGTACTTC
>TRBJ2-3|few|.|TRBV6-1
CASRGQGLARTDTQYF
TGTGCCAGCAGGGGACAGGGACTAGCCCGTACAGATACGCAGTATTTT
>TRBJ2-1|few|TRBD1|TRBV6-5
CASSSGQGANEQFF
TGTGCCAGCAGTTCGGGACAGGGGGCAAATGAGCAGTTCTTC
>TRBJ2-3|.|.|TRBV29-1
CSVEERWAEWEADTQYF
TGCAGCGTTGAAGAACGGTGGGCGGAATGGGAGGCAGATACGCAGTATTTT
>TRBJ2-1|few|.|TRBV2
CASRGQSSYNEQFF
TGTGCCAGCAGAGGACAGTCCTCCTACAATGAGCAGTTCTTC
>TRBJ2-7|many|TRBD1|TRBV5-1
CASKGQTYEQYF
TGCGCCAGCAAGGGACAGACCTACGAGCAGTACTTC
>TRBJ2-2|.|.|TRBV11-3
CASSLAQGNGELFF
TGTGCCAGCAGCTTAGCCCAGGGGAACGGGGAGCTGTTTTTT
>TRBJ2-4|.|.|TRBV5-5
CASSAAEIQYF
TGTGCCAGCAGCGCAGCGGAGATTCAGTACTTC
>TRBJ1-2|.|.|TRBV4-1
CASSQPSRGRGNYGYTF
TGCGCCAGCAGCCAACCATCTCGGGGGAGGGGCAACTATGGCTACACCTTC
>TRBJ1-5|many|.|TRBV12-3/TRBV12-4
CASKGGGNQPQHF
TGTGCCAGCAAGGGGGGCGGCAATCAGCCCCAGCATTTT
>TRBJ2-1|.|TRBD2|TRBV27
CASSSRKGLAGGKYNEQFF
TGTGCCAGCAGTTCGCGAAAGGGACTAGCGGGAGGGAAATACAATGAGCAGTTCTTC
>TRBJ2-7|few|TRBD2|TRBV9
CASSVASGSAYEQYF
TGTGCCAGCAGCGTTGCTAGCGGGAGCGCGTACGAGCAGTACTTC
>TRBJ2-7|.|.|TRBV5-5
CASSFGFTGPREQYF
TGTGCCAGCAGCTTTGGGTTTACAGGACCGAGGGAGCAGTACTTC